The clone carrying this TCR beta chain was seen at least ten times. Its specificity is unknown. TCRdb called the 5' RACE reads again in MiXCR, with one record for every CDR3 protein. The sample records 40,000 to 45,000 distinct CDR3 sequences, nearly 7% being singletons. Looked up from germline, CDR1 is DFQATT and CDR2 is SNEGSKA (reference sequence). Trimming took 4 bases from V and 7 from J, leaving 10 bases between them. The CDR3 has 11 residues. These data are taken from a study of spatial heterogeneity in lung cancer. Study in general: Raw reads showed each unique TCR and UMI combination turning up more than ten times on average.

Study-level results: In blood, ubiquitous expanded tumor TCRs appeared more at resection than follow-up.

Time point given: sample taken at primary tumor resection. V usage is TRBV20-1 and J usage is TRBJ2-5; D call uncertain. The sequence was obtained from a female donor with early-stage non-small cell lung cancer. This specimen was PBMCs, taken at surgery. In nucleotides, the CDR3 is TGCAGTGCTATTTTACCGGGGACCCAGTACTTC. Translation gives CSAILPGTQYF.